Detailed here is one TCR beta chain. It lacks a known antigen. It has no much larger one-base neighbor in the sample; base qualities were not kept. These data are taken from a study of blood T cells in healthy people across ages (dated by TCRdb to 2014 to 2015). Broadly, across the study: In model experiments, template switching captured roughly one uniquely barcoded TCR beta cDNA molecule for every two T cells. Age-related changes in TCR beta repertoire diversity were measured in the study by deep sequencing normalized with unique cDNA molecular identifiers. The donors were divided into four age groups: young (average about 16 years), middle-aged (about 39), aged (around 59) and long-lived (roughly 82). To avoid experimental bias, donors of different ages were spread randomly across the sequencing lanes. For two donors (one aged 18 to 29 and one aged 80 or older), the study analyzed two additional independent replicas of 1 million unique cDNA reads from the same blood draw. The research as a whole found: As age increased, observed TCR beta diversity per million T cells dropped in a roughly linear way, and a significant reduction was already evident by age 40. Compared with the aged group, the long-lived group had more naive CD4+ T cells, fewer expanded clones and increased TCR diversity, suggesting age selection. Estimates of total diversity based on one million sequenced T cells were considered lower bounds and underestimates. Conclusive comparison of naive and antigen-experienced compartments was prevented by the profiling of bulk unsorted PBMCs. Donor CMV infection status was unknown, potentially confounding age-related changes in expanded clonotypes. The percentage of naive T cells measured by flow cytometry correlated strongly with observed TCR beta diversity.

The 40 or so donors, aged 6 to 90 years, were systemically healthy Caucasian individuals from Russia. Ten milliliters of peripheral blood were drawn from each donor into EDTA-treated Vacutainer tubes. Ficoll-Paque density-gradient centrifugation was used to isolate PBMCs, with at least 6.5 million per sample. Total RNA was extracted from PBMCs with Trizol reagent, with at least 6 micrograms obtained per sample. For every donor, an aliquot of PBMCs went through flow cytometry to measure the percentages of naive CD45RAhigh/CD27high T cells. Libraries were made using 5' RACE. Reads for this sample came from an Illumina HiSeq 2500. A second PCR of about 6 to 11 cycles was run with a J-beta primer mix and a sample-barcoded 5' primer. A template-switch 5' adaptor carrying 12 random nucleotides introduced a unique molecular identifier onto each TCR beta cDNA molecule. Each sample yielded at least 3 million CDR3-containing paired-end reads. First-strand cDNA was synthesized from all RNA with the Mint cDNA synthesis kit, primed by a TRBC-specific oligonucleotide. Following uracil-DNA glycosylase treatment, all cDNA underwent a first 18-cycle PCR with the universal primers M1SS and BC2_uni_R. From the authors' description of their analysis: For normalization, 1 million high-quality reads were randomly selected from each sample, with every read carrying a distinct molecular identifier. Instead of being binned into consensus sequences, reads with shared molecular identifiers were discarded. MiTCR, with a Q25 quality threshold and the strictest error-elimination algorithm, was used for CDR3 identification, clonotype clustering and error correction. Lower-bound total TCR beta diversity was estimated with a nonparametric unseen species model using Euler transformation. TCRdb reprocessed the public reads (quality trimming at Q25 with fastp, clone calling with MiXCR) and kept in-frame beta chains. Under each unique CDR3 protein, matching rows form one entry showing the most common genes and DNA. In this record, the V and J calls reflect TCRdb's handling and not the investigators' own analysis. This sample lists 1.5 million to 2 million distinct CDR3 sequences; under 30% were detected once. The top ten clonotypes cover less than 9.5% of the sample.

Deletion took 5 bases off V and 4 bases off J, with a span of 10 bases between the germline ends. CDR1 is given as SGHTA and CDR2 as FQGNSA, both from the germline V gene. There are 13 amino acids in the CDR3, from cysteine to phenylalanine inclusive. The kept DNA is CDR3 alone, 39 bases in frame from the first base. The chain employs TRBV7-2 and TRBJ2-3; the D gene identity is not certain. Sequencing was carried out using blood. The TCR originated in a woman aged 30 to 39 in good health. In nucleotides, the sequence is TGTGCCAGCAGCGCCCGATCCGCAGATACGCAGTATTTT. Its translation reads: CASSARSADTQYF.